The rows below give T cell receptor beta chains drawn from one sample of a study of T cells in Graves' hyperthyroidism and ophthalmopathy. TCRdb analysed the multiplex PCR reads with MiXCR anew, one entry per CDR3 protein. The sample records 460,000 or so distinct CDR3 sequences, roughly an eighth being singletons. The specimen was blood. These receptors were collected from a woman under 30 with Graves' hyperthyroidism. Both conserved end residues are part of each CDR3. D genes are given only for firm matches. Rows give clone size only sometimes, using once, few, many, or a class for an expanded clone.

j_call	d_call	v_call	clone_size	cdr3_aa	cdr3_nt
TRBJ1-2	TRBD1	TRBV6-6	-	CASSYSIQGDSRVTNYGYTF	TGTGCCAGCAGTTACTCGATCCAGGGGGACAGTAGAGTAACTAACTATGGCTACACCTTC
TRBJ1-3	-	TRBV9	-	CASSVGRTGYTGNTIYF	TGTGCCAGCAGCGTAGGAAGGACCGGGTATACTGGAAACACCATATATTTT
TRBJ2-1	TRBD2	TRBV7-3	many	CASSPSGSANEQFF	TGTGCCAGCAGCCCTAGCGGTTCGGCCAATGAGCAGTTCTTC
TRBJ1-1	-	TRBV19	many	CASASPLGQEAFF	TGTGCCAGTGCGTCCCCTCTAGGGCAGGAAGCTTTCTTT
TRBJ1-3	-	TRBV6-1	-	CASSPKGSNSGNTIYF	TGTGCCAGCAGTCCAAAGGGGTCCAACTCTGGAAACACCATATATTTT
TRBJ2-1	TRBD2	TRBV6-5	many	CASSYSSTSGTYNEQFF	TGTGCCAGCAGTTACTCGAGCACTAGCGGGACCTACAATGAGCAGTTCTTC
TRBJ1-1	-	TRBV12-3/TRBV12-4	many	CASRSHTEAFF	TGTGCCAGCAGATCTCACACTGAAGCTTTCTTT
TRBJ1-2	-	TRBV5-6	-	CASSTGLGQIYGYTF	TGTGCCAGCAGCACAGGCCTTGGACAGATCTATGGCTACACCTTC
TRBJ2-1	-	TRBV6-2/TRBV6-3	many	CASSYNWGEQFF	TGTGCCAGCAGTTACAATTGGGGTGAACAGTTCTTC
TRBJ2-5	-	TRBV12-3/TRBV12-4	-	CASSQNPGEETQYF	TGTGCCAGCAGCCAAAATCCAGGGGAAGAGACCCAGTACTTC
TRBJ2-7	-	TRBV20-1	many	CSARDSQSYEQYF	TGCAGTGCTAGAGATAGTCAGTCCTACGAGCAGTACTTC
TRBJ2-5	TRBD1	TRBV6-1	many	CASTVDRDETQYF	TGTGCCAGCACCGTGGACAGGGATGAGACCCAGTACTTC
TRBJ1-5	-	TRBV6-2/TRBV6-3	many	CASSYSGGNQPQHF	TGTGCCAGCAGTTACTCAGGGGGCAATCAGCCCCAGCATTTT
TRBJ1-2	TRBD1	TRBV6-2/TRBV6-3	-	CASSGDRGSGYTF	TGTGCCAGCAGTGGAGACAGGGGGAGTGGCTACACCTTC
TRBJ1-5	-	TRBV12-3/TRBV12-4	few	CASSFVGGSNQPQHF	TGTGCCAGCAGTTTTGTCGGGGGTAGCAATCAGCCCCAGCATTTT
TRBJ2-1	-	TRBV9	many	CASSVGASTYNEQFF	TGTGCCAGCAGCGTAGGAGCTAGCACCTACAATGAGCAGTTCTTC
TRBJ2-7	TRBD1	TRBV28	many	CASSFRVTGLSSYEQYF	TGTGCCAGCAGTTTCCGGGTGACAGGGCTTTCCTCCTACGAGCAGTACTTC
TRBJ2-3	TRBD2	TRBV4-1	-	CASSPGTSGPTDTQYF	TGCGCCAGCAGCCCCGGGACTAGCGGACCCACAGATACGCAGTATTTT
TRBJ2-2	-	TRBV2	-	CASSEGPSGTGELFF	TGTGCCAGCAGTGAAGGGCCGTCGGGCACCGGGGAGCTGTTTTTT
TRBJ2-7	TRBD2	TRBV14	few	CASSRSRGLAGLGEQYF	TGTGCCAGCAGCCGGTCTCGGGGACTAGCGGGACTGGGGGAGCAGTACTTC
TRBJ1-1	-	TRBV10-3	many	CAISESGVDDTEAFF	TGTGCCATCAGTGAGTCCGGGGTGGATGACACTGAAGCTTTCTTT
TRBJ2-7	-	TRBV4-1	-	CASSPGGPRSSYEQYF	TGCGCCAGCAGCCCCGGGGGCCCCCGGAGCTCCTACGAGCAGTACTTC
TRBJ2-7	TRBD2	TRBV11-2	-	CASSLALAGPYEQYF	TGTGCCAGCAGCTTAGCACTAGCGGGACCCTACGAGCAGTACTTC
TRBJ1-1	-	TRBV6-1	few	CASSPTPLGDTEAFF	TGTGCCAGCAGTCCAACCCCACTCGGGGACACTGAAGCTTTCTTT
TRBJ1-5	-	TRBV20-1	few	CSARSGPQPQHF	TGCAGTGCTAGGTCCGGCCCCCAGCCCCAGCATTTT
TRBJ2-5	-	TRBV2	many	CASRTGSSSETQYF	TGTGCCAGCCGGACGGGGAGTAGTTCGGAGACCCAGTACTTC
TRBJ1-3	-	TRBV6-1	many	CAADFSGNTIYF	TGTGCCGCGGACTTCTCTGGAAACACCATATATTTT
TRBJ1-5	-	TRBV30	-	CAWTSRVAQGQPQHF	TGTGCCTGGACTTCACGGGTGGCCCAAGGACAGCCCCAGCATTTT
TRBJ2-3	-	TRBV5-1	many	CASSPGLSTDTQYF	TGCGCCAGCAGCCCTGGTTTGAGCACAGATACGCAGTATTTT
TRBJ2-7	TRBD2	TRBV10-3	many	CAISETSGTYEQYF	TGTGCCATCAGTGAGACTAGCGGAACCTACGAGCAGTACTTC
TRBJ2-1	TRBD1	TRBV20-1	-	CSAPAGGMNEQFF	TGCAGTGCCCCCGCAGGGGGCATGAATGAGCAGTTCTTC
TRBJ2-1	-	TRBV7-9	-	CASSFRLVNNEQFF	TGTGCCAGCAGCTTCCGACTGGTAAACAATGAGCAGTTCTTC
TRBJ2-5	TRBD2	TRBV11-3	many	CASSLQGRREGRETQYF	TGTGCCAGCAGCTTACAGGGGAGGCGGGAGGGCCGGGAGACCCAGTACTTC
TRBJ2-1	-	TRBV2	many	CASSVFSGSSYNEQFF	TGTGCCAGCAGTGTTTTTAGCGGAAGCTCCTACAATGAGCAGTTCTTC
TRBJ1-6	TRBD1	TRBV19	-	CASRPWAGGNSPLHF	TGTGCAAGTCGACCCTGGGCAGGGGGAAATTCACCCCTCCACTTT
TRBJ2-7	TRBD2	TRBV4-1	few	CASSQTGTSNEQYF	TGCGCCAGCAGCCAGACCGGGACTAGCAATGAGCAGTACTTC
TRBJ2-5	-	TRBV5-1	-	CASSMRLAEQSETQYF	TGCGCCAGCAGCATGAGGTTAGCGGAACAGTCGGAGACCCAGTACTTC
TRBJ2-3	TRBD2	TRBV10-3	many	CATTSGRTSTDTQYF	TGTGCCACCACTAGCGGGAGGACCAGCACAGATACGCAGTATTTT
TRBJ1-5	-	TRBV6-1	few	CASSQGPRIPQHF	TGTGCCAGCAGCCAGGGGCCCCGAATTCCCCAGCATTTT
TRBJ2-1	TRBD2	TRBV5-1	many	CASSLGVGGPDNEQFF	TGCGCCAGCAGCTTAGGGGTGGGAGGGCCTGACAATGAGCAGTTCTTC
TRBJ1-1	-	TRBV5-1	-	CASTSDANTEAFF	TGCGCCAGCACCTCAGACGCGAACACTGAAGCTTTCTTT
TRBJ2-3	TRBD2	TRBV27	few	CASSLPGLAEVGTDTQYF	TGTGCCAGCAGTTTACCGGGACTAGCGGAGGTGGGCACAGATACGCAGTATTTT
TRBJ1-5	-	TRBV12-3/TRBV12-4	few	CASSQGGVSDQPQHF	TGTGCCAGCAGTCAGGGTGGCGTTAGCGATCAGCCCCAGCATTTT
TRBJ2-1	TRBD2	TRBV20-1	many	CSAIAGEGYNEQFF	TGCAGTGCTATAGCGGGAGAGGGGTACAATGAGCAGTTCTTC
TRBJ1-1	-	TRBV20-1	many	CSASGHNMNTEAFF	TGCAGTGCTAGTGGGCACAACATGAACACTGAAGCTTTCTTT
TRBJ1-1	TRBD1	TRBV2	many	CASKLPGTVNTEAFF	TGTGCCAGTAAACTCCCCGGGACAGTGAACACTGAAGCTTTCTTT
TRBJ1-1	-	TRBV24-1	many	CATSDSGLNTEAFF	TGTGCCACCAGCGATTCGGGATTGAACACTGAAGCTTTCTTT
TRBJ1-1	-	TRBV13	many	CASSLRTWAANTEAFF	TGTGCCAGCAGCTTACGTACGTGGGCAGCAAACACTGAAGCTTTCTTT
TRBJ2-3	-	TRBV6-5	few	CASSYSRRGLDTQYF	TGTGCCAGCAGTTACTCGCGGCGGGGATTAGATACGCAGTATTTT
TRBJ1-1	-	TRBV29-1	many	CSVAPVLSTEAFF	TGCAGCGTTGCGCCGGTTTTGAGCACTGAAGCTTTCTTT
TRBJ1-5	-	TRBV24-1	many	CATMAGGGLGNQPQHF	TGTGCCACCATGGCCGGGGGTGGCTTGGGCAATCAGCCCCAGCATTTT
TRBJ2-6	-	TRBV7-6	few	CASSTTTGSGANVLTF	TGTGCCAGCAGCACCACAACAGGGTCTGGGGCCAACGTCCTGACTTTC
TRBJ2-5	TRBD2	TRBV27	many	CASSSPGLAEAGGTQYF	TGTGCCAGCAGTTCCCCCGGACTAGCGGAGGCCGGAGGGACCCAGTACTTC
TRBJ2-1	TRBD2	TRBV30	many	CAWRGTSRINEQFF	TGTGCCTGGAGAGGGACTAGCCGGATCAATGAGCAGTTCTTC
TRBJ2-2	TRBD1	TRBV19	many	CASAPNRGQVGELFF	TGTGCCAGTGCCCCGAACAGGGGGCAGGTCGGGGAGCTGTTTTTT
TRBJ2-1	-	TRBV9	-	CASSVGPSPYNEQFF	TGTGCCAGCAGCGTTGGACCGTCACCCTACAATGAGCAGTTCTTC
TRBJ1-5	-	TRBV7-2	many	CASSLGGTGQPQHF	TGTGCCAGCAGCTTAGGTGGGACCGGTCAGCCCCAGCATTTT
TRBJ2-3	TRBD1	TRBV6-2/TRBV6-3	many	CASNGQGTDTQYF	TGTGCCAGCAATGGACAGGGCACAGATACGCAGTATTTT
TRBJ2-7	-	TRBV4-1	many	CASSQVLAGPSYEQYF	TGCGCCAGCAGCCAAGTCCTGGCGGGACCGTCCTACGAGCAGTACTTC